This passage covers 12 T cell receptor beta chains from one sample sequenced in a study of tumor and adjacent non-tumor tissue in lung cancer. Three rounds of nested PCR, following a modified ARM-PCR protocol, produced the TCRbeta library. From the multiplex PCR reads, TCRdb called clonotypes with MiXCR, one entry per CDR3 protein. The repertoire holds roughly 74,000 distinct CDR3 sequences, with 76% as singletons. This sample's RNA came from whole unsorted tissue. More than 3 cm separated this lung sample from the edge of the tumor. The specimen sequenced was distant non-tumor lung tissue. The origin of the receptors is a man aged 65 to 79 with non-small cell lung cancer.

On this clonotype itself: The junction shows a germline mismatch at one end, possibly a read error. The gene calls are TRBV6-1 and TRBJ2-5; D might be TRBD1 or TRBD2, each matching 7 bases. CDR3 length: 14 amino acids. Looked up from germline, CDR1 is MNHNS and CDR2 is SASEGT. CDR3 in DNA: TGTGCCCGCATACCAGGGGGTGGGGGGGAGAGCCAGTACTTC. Translating it yields CARIPGGGGESQYF.

In this sample, this clonotype is medium-sized (0.01 to 0.1%). The chain couples TRBV4-1 to TRBJ2-5; D is perhaps TRBD2 (7 bases). Trimming pared 0 bases from V and 2 bases from J, leaving 16 bases between. This CDR3 spans 17 amino acids. Per the germline V gene, CDR1 is MGHRA and CDR2 is YSYEKL. CDR3 region: CASSQDPSRGQQETQYF. The CDR3 DNA is TGCGCCAGCAGCCAAGATCCCTCGCGGGGGCAACAAGAGACCCAGTACTTC.

This clonotype came up once. This may be a read error: a much more frequent sequence differs by one nucleotide. The chain recombines TRBV20-1 with TRBJ2-1, with D tentatively TRBD2 (6 bases). CDR1 DFQATT and CDR2 SNEGSKA come from the germline V gene (reference sequence). The germline V and J ends were trimmed by 6 bases and 12 bases, with 15 bases remaining between them. The CDR3 spans 11 residues. For the CDR3, the DNA is TGCAGTGCGGAGGGCCTCGGGGGGCAGTTCTTC. Protein sequence: CSAEGLGGQFF.

In the case of this clonotype: Germline is not matched at one junction end, which may reflect a read error. This chain joins TRBV5-4 and TRBJ2-2; D possibly matches TRBD1 or TRBD2 (6 bases each). Germline CDR1 is SGHNT and CDR2 is YYREEE (reference sequence). CDR3 size: 14 residues. The CDR3 sequence is CTSSLGGLTGELFF. DNA of the CDR3: TGTACCAGCAGCTTGGGGGGCTTAACCGGGGAGCTGTTTTTT. The entire variable domain, with the rest obtained from reference TRBV5-4 and TRBJ2-2, is as follows: ETGVTQSPTHLIKTRGQQVTLRCSSQSGHNTVSWYQQALGQGPQFIFQYYREEENGRGNFPPRFSGLQFPNYSSELNVNALELDDSALYLCTSSLGGLTGELFFGEGSRLTVL.

A remark on this clonotype: The junction departs from germline at one end; a sequencing error may be responsible. J is TRBJ2-1 and V is TRBV11-3; 7 bases fit TRBD1. This CDR3 region has 16 residues. In germline, CDR1 is SGHNT, CDR2 YENEEA. CDR3 loop: CTSSNILGTEHNEQFF. The CDR3 DNA is TGTACCAGCAGTAACATTCTAGGGACAGAACACAATGAGCAGTTCTTC.

On this clonotype itself: Mismatch with germline at one junction end may stem from a read error. The chain combines TRBV11-2 with TRBJ2-7; 8 nucleotides align to TRBD1. The CDR3 contains 15 residues. The germline V gene has CDR1 SGHAT and CDR2 FQNNGV. The CDR3 DNA is TGTGCCTGCAGCTTGGATCAGGGGGCCCCCTACGAGCAGTACTTT. Its protein product is CACSLDQGAPYEQYF.

As to this clonotype: One end of the junction fails to match germline, which may point to a read error. This chain connects TRBV5-5 to TRBJ2-3; possible D gene TRBD2, 5 bases. Germline V gene sequence: CDR1 SGHKS, CDR2 YYEKEE (reference sequence). The CDR3 loop spans 16 amino acids. CDR3 loop: CVSSLTQARGTDTQYF. The CDR3 DNA follows: TGTGTCAGCAGCCTGACCCAAGCGAGGGGCACAGATACGCAGTATTTT.

This clonotype was seen repeatedly, ten times or more. The chain has TRBV20-1 and TRBJ2-7, with D unclear. V was cut by 6 bases and J by 1 base, with 10 bases left in between. The CDR3 spans 12 residues. Germline values: CDR1 DFQATT, CDR2 SNEGSKA (reference sequence). CDR3 bases: TGCAGTGCGCAGATTACTTCCTACGAGCAGTACTTC. Its protein is CSAQITSYEQYF.

J is TRBJ2-7 and V is TRBV29-1; the D is unclear. Trimming pared 0 bases from V and 0 bases from J, leaving 15 bases between. Germline CDR1 SQVTM, CDR2 ANQGSEA. CDR3 length: 16 amino acids. The CDR3 here is CSVEDSIPSDSYEQYF. The CDR3 DNA reads TGCAGCGTTGAAGATAGCATTCCCTCGGACTCCTACGAGCAGTACTTC.

Concerning this clonotype itself: One end of the junction varies from germline; a read error may be responsible. This chain connects TRBV11-3 to TRBJ2-1; maybe TRBD2 (5 bases). Germline CDR1 and CDR2: SGHNT and YENEEA. The CDR3 is 13 residues long. CDR3 sequence (DNA): TGTGCCAGCAGGACCCAGCAGGAGGCTGAGCATTTCTTC. It codes for CASRTQQEAEHFF.

In regard to this clonotype: One junction end does not reproduce the germline sequence, and a read error may be involved. V usage is TRBV12-3 or TRBV12-4 and J usage is TRBJ2-7, with 7 bases lining up with TRBD2. This CDR3 spans 15 amino acids. The DNA for the CDR3 is TGTGCCAGCAGCTCCACTAGCGTGGGGCCCTACGACCAGTACTTC. It translates to CASSSTSVGPYDQYF.

In the case of this clonotype: Without the conserved terminal phenylalanine or tryptophan, this CDR3 likely stems from a read error. This chain uses TRBV12-3 or TRBV12-4 with TRBJ2-7, with D possibly matching TRBD2 (5 bases). This CDR3 contains 14 residues. V was cut by 2 bases and J by 4 bases, with 12 bases left in between. Here the CDR3 reads CASSLSGSQYEQYL. In DNA form, the CDR3 reads TGTGCCAGCAGTTTATCTGGGAGTCAGTACGAGCAGTACCTT.